These T cell receptor beta chains were read from a single sample in a study of cytomegalovirus exposure and HLA in healthy donors. Generated by immunoSEQ multiplex PCR, the TCRdb table keeps only in-frame clones and is missing some. There are fewer than 250,000 clones in the sample; about 75% occur only once, and over 1.5% lies in the top ten. The specimen sequenced was PBMCs. These receptors all come from a male donor in good health and CMV-seronegative. Both conserved end residues are part of each CDR3. D genes are given only for firm matches. A clone size is listed for some rows: how often the clone was seen (once, few, many), or a class if it is expanded.

v_call	clone_size	j_call	d_call	cdr3_nt	cdr3_aa
TRBV11-3	-	TRBJ2-4	-	TGTGCCAGCAGCCCCCCGAGGAACAAAAACATTCAGTACTTC	CASSPPRNKNIQYF
TRBV10-3	few	TRBJ1-2	-	TGTGCCATCAGTGAGTCTACGGGAGTCGGCTATGGCTACACCTTC	CAISESTGVGYGYTF
TRBV28	-	TRBJ1-2	TRBD1	TGTGCCAGCAGCCGGACAGGGGATGGCTACACCTTC	CASSRTGDGYTF
TRBV10-3	-	TRBJ1-4	TRBD1	TGTGCCATCAGCCTCGGGGACTTGACAGGGGGTAATGAAAAACTGTTTTTT	CAISLGDLTGGNEKLFF
TRBV10-3	-	TRBJ2-7	-	TGTGCCATCAGGGCTAGGGTGGAGGCCCCCTACGAGCAGTACTTC	CAIRARVEAPYEQYF
TRBV30	once	TRBJ2-1	TRBD2	TGTGCATTAGCGGGGGGGAGCTCCTACAATGAGCAGTTCTTC	CALAGGSSYNEQFF
TRBV9	few	TRBJ1-5	-	TGTGCCAGCAGCGTCTCAGTTGATAGCAATCAGCCCCAGCATTTT	CASSVSVDSNQPQHF
TRBV13	-	TRBJ1-6	TRBD1	TGTGCCAGCAGCTTAGAAGGGACAGGTGGATATAATTCACCCCTCCACTTT	CASSLEGTGGYNSPLHF
TRBV19	-	TRBJ2-5	-	TGTGCCAGTAGTATAGAGGCAGCGTCCAAGACCCAGTACTTC	CASSIEAASKTQYF
TRBV27	-	TRBJ1-2	-	TGTGCCAGCCGAGAGGACACACACCGGGGGGGCTACACCTTC	CASREDTHRGGYTF
TRBV9	-	TRBJ1-1	-	TGTGCCAGCAGCGATGCCCAGACGACAGGTTTGAACACTGAAGCTTTCTTT	CASSDAQTTGLNTEAFF
TRBV11-2	-	TRBJ2-7	TRBD2	TGTGCCAGCAGCTTCCCATGGGGGGGGGACTACGAGCAGTACTTC	CASSFPWGGDYEQYF
TRBV30	-	TRBJ1-4	TRBD1	TGTGCCTGGGGGACAGGTTCAACTAATGAAAAACTGTTTTTT	CAWGTGSTNEKLFF
TRBV28	-	TRBJ1-4	-	TGTGCCAGCGGTCGGGGGGGGAAGGAAAAACTGTTTTTT	CASGRGGKEKLFF
TRBV4-1	-	TRBJ2-5	TRBD1	TGCGCCAGCAGCTTCCGGGACAGGGGGGAGACCCAGTACTTC	CASSFRDRGETQYF
TRBV5-1	-	TRBJ1-1	-	TGCGCCAGCAGGACCTCGGACAGGAACACTGAAGCTTTCTTT	CASRTSDRNTEAFF
TRBV7-2	-	TRBJ1-2	TRBD1	TGTGCCAGCAGCTTAGCCTCTGACAGGGTGCGGTATGGCTACACCTTC	CASSLASDRVRYGYTF
TRBV5-1	-	TRBJ1-1	-	TGCGCCAGCAGCTTGCAGGGTGTGGGGACTGAAGCTTTCTTT	CASSLQGVGTEAFF
TRBV28	few	TRBJ1-4	TRBD1	TGTGCCAGCAGGGCCGGGACAGCTAATGAAAAACTGTTTTTT	CASRAGTANEKLFF
TRBV9	-	TRBJ2-3	-	TGTGCCAGCAGCGTTGAACAGGGAAGACCAGATACGCAGTATTTT	CASSVEQGRPDTQYF
TRBV4-3	-	TRBJ2-1	TRBD2	TGCGCCAGCAGCCTCCGACTAGCGGGAGGGAATTACAATGAGCAGTTCTTC	CASSLRLAGGNYNEQFF
TRBV10-3	-	TRBJ1-2	TRBD1	TGTGCCATCAGTACAGGACAGGACTATGGCTACACCTTC	CAISTGQDYGYTF
TRBV5-6	-	TRBJ2-7	-	TGTGCCAGCAGCTTGGCCCCTGCGTACGAGCAGTACTTC	CASSLAPAYEQYF
TRBV5-4	-	TRBJ2-3	TRBD2	TGTGCCAGCAGCTTGCGGGGGGGCCACGATACGCAGTATTTT	CASSLRGGHDTQYF
TRBV30	-	TRBJ1-5	-	TGTGCCTGGAGCGTAGGATGGGGGCCGAGCCAGCCCCAGCATTTT	CAWSVGWGPSQPQHF
TRBV27	-	TRBJ1-5	TRBD1	TGTGCCAGCAGAAAGGACAGGGGAAGGCCCCAGCATTTT	CASRKDRGRPQHF
TRBV11-3	once	TRBJ2-2	-	TGTGCCAGCAGTCGGACCGGGGAGCTGTTTTTT	CASSRTGELFF
TRBV6-4	-	TRBJ2-5	-	TGTGCCAGCAGTCAACTGGCGGGCAGCCAAGAGACCCAGTACTTC	CASSQLAGSQETQYF
TRBV5-6	-	TRBJ1-4	TRBD1	TGTGCCAGCAGTGATGGACAGGGTGAAAAACTGTTTTTT	CASSDGQGEKLFF
TRBV6-4	-	TRBJ1-2	TRBD1	TGTGCCAGCAGTTTGACAGGGGCATCTATTTATGGCTACACCTTC	CASSLTGASIYGYTF
TRBV5-5	-	TRBJ2-1	-	TGTGCCAGCAGCTTGGAGCCACCAAATGAGCAGTTCTTC	CASSLEPPNEQFF
TRBV5-4	-	TRBJ1-2	-	TGTGCCAGCAGCTTGGGAGAAGACTATGGCTACACCTTC	CASSLGEDYGYTF
TRBV5-6	-	TRBJ2-7	-	TGTGCCAGCAGCTTCCAGGGTCCCTACGAGCAGTACTTC	CASSFQGPYEQYF
TRBV29-1	-	TRBJ2-3	-	TGCAGCGGGAGTAGCACAGATACGCAGTATTTT	CSGSSTDTQYF
TRBV29-1	once	TRBJ2-1	TRBD2	TGCAGCGTTGAGACTAGCGGGAGTGGGAATGAGCAGTTCTTC	CSVETSGSGNEQFF
TRBV28	-	TRBJ2-7	TRBD2	TGTGCCAGCAGTTTGGGGGGGTTCTCGTACGAGCAGTACTTC	CASSLGGFSYEQYF
TRBV6-5	once	TRBJ1-6	TRBD1	TGTGCCAGCAGGGGGACAGGGGCTCGTTCACCCCTCCACTTT	CASRGTGARSPLHF
TRBV5-6	-	TRBJ1-1	-	TGTGCCAGCAGCCCCGGGACAAGGAACACTGAAGCTTTCTTT	CASSPGTRNTEAFF
TRBV2	-	TRBJ1-5	-	TGTGCCAGCAGTGAAGCGGCCGGCGGCCCCCAGCATTTT	CASSEAAGGPQHF
TRBV9	-	TRBJ2-5	-	TGTGCCAGCAGCACGGGACTGCAAGAGACCCAGTACTTC	CASSTGLQETQYF
TRBV5-1	-	TRBJ1-1	-	TGCGCCAGCAGCTTGTTTGCTGAGGGTGCGAACACTGAAGCTTTCTTT	CASSLFAEGANTEAFF
TRBV18	-	TRBJ2-7	TRBD2	TGTGCCAGCTCACCATTGCCCGGGAGGGACCACGAGCAGTACTTC	CASSPLPGRDHEQYF
TRBV9	few	TRBJ2-2	-	TGTGCCAGCAGCGTAGCTCTAGATGTCGGGGAGCTGTTTTTT	CASSVALDVGELFF
TRBV6-6	-	TRBJ2-7	TRBD2	TGTGCCAGCAGTTACGTAGCGGGAGGGCCGCACGAGCAGTACTTC	CASSYVAGGPHEQYF
TRBV4-1	-	TRBJ2-2	-	TGCGCCAGCAGCCTTTTCTTGTACACCGGGGAGCTGTTTTTT	CASSLFLYTGELFF
TRBV6-6	-	TRBJ1-4	-	TGTGCCAGCAGTCCCTACCTCTTAAGAGAAAAACTGTTTTTT	CASSPYLLREKLFF
TRBV7-3	-	TRBJ1-1	TRBD1	TGTGCCAGCAGCCCTCAGGGGGGGAACACTGAAGCTTTCTTT	CASSPQGGNTEAFF
TRBV6-6	-	TRBJ2-3	-	TGTGCCAGCAGTTACTTGGACAGAAGCACAGATACGCAGTATTTT	CASSYLDRSTDTQYF
TRBV14	-	TRBJ2-1	-	TGTGCCAGCAGCCAAATCCCTCTCCCGGATGAGCAGTTCTTC	CASSQIPLPDEQFF
TRBV28	-	TRBJ2-5	-	TGTGCCAGCAGTTTTTTGGGGAGCCTAGAGACCCAGTACTTC	CASSFLGSLETQYF
TRBV29-1	-	TRBJ1-2	-	TGCAGCGTTGAGCCCCTAACGATCAGGGGCTACACCTTC	CSVEPLTIRGYTF
TRBV10-3	few	TRBJ1-1	-	TGTGCCATCAGTCCAGGACAGTTGAACACTGAAGCTTTCTTT	CAISPGQLNTEAFF
TRBV5-1	-	TRBJ2-7	TRBD1	TGCGCCAGCAGCCGGGACAGGGGACTTTACGAGCAGTACTTC	CASSRDRGLYEQYF
TRBV5-5	once	TRBJ1-2	-	TGTGCCAGCAGCTTGCGACTCCTTAACTATGGCTACACCTTC	CASSLRLLNYGYTF
TRBV5-1	few	TRBJ1-6	-	TGCGCCAGCAGCTGGGACATCTCTTATAATTCACCCCTCCACTTT	CASSWDISYNSPLHF
TRBV29-1	-	TRBJ1-1	-	TGCAGCGTTGGGCTTAACACTGAAGCTTTCTTT	CSVGLNTEAFF
TRBV18	-	TRBJ2-5	-	TGTGCCAGCTCACGAAAGCTGAAAGAGACCCAGTACTTC	CASSRKLKETQYF
TRBV6-5	-	TRBJ2-2	TRBD2	TGTGCCAGCAGTGGACTAGCGGGGGGGCCCGGGGAGCTGTTTTTT	CASSGLAGGPGELFF
TRBV9	-	TRBJ1-1	-	TGTGCCAGCACACAGGGCTGGGACACTGAAGCTTTCTTT	CASTQGWDTEAFF
TRBV16	-	TRBJ1-1	-	TGTGCCAGCAGCCAAGGCGGTGAAGCTTTCTTT	CASSQGGEAFF